The 8 T cell receptor beta chains below come from one sample, sequenced in a study of shared T cell receptors in the human thymus. This table comes from immunoSEQ multiplex PCR, and its TCRdb copy is limited to in-frame clones, with some not included. The table lists over 450,000 clones, roughly 74% of them singletons, with roughly 0.013% in the top ten. The sample also formed part of further work on human thymus T cells.

The material sequenced was thymocytes. The receptors were sampled from a boy under two years old with a congenital heart defect.

This clone showed up just a few times. The rearrangement joins TRBV15 to TRBJ2-5, with 10 bases that match TRBD2. The germline V gene has CDR1 LNHNV and CDR2 YYDKDF (reference sequence). The J segment lost 4 bases and the V segment lost 3 bases, leaving 8 bases of the junction unmatched. This CDR3 is built from 16 residues. In DNA, the CDR3 is TGTGCCACCAGCAGCGCCCCTAGCGGGAGTCGAGAGACCCAGTACTTC. Amino acid sequence: CATSSAPSGSRETQYF.

About this clone itself: The sample holds other DNA sequences that translate to the same CDR3. The rearrangement joins TRBV18 to TRBJ2-7; 7 bases are a match to TRBD1. Per germline, CDR1 KGHSH and CDR2 LQKENI. V trimming: 1 base; J trimming: 4 bases; junction bases outside the gene matches: 1. This CDR3 has 13 residues. The CDR3 loop reads CASSPQGAYEQYF. CDR3 bases: TGTGCCAGCTCACCACAGGGGGCTTACGAGCAGTACTTC.

The chain joins TRBV29-1 to TRBJ2-1, with TRBD2 matching over 9 bases. Germline-derived CDR1 and CDR2 are SQVTM and ANQGSEA. This CDR3 has 13 amino acids. After removal of 4 bases from V and 8 bases from J, the junction contained 6 bases not matched to a gene. This CDR3 is CSVGLSGSDEQFF. The CDR3 coding sequence is TGCAGCGTTGGGCTTAGCGGGAGCGATGAGCAGTTCTTC.

The V call is TRBV11-3, the J call TRBJ2-1, with 9 bases lining up with TRBD1. The germline V gene has CDR1 SGHNT and CDR2 YENEEA. With 5 bases clipped from V and 3 bases from J, the junction kept 8 bases outside the gene matches. The CDR3 consists of 16 residues. This CDR3 is CASSLPGTGLYNEQFF. CDR3 nucleotide sequence: TGTGCCAGCAGCCTTCCCGGGACAGGGCTCTACAATGAGCAGTTCTTC. Combining the CDR3 with reference TRBV11-3 and TRBJ2-1 gives the whole variable domain EAGVVQSPRYKIIEKKQPVAFWCNPISGHNTLYWYLQNLGQGPELLIRYENEEAVDDSQLPKDRFSAERLKGVDSTLKIQPAELGDSAVYLCASSLPGTGLYNEQFFGPGTRLTVL.

The chain is built from TRBV5-4 and TRBJ2-7, with TRBD2 matching 8 bases. CDR3 length: 16 amino acids. The germline V gene encodes CDR1 SGHNT and CDR2 YYREEE (reference sequence). V was pared by 9 bases and J by 4 bases, with 18 bases of the junction left unmatched. CDR3 amino acids: CATRGGDRTPYYEQYF. CDR3 nucleotide sequence: TGTGCCACCCGGGGGGGCGACAGAACCCCTTATTACGAGCAGTACTTC.

The chain links TRBV14 to TRBJ2-3; D is ambiguous. With 0 bases removed from V and 1 base from J, the gap between germline ends came to 11 bases. The CDR3 has 16 amino acids. The germline gives CDR1 SGHDN, CDR2 FVKESK. CDR3 sequence (DNA): TGTGCCAGCAGCCAAGAGCGAGCGTGGGGCACAGATACGCAGTATTTT. Protein product: CASSQERAWGTDTQYF.

V is TRBV14 and J is TRBJ2-7; possible D gene TRBD2, 8 bases. The CDR3 extends over 15 amino acids. V was trimmed by 4 bases and J by 5 bases, leaving 18 bases between them. Germline loops: CDR1 SGHDN, CDR2 FVKESK. The CDR3 DNA follows: TGTGCCAGCAGCCGAAGGGGGCGGGAGGTCCACGAGCAGTACTTC. Protein product: CASSRRGREVHEQYF.

The chain has TRBV7-9 and TRBJ2-1, with 14 nucleotides matching TRBD2. Germline values: CDR1 SEHNR, CDR2 FQNEAQ (reference sequence). V lost 5 bases and J lost 2; bases outside the gene matches: 11. The length of the CDR3 is 19 residues. This CDR3 reads CASSTPGLAGESAYNEQFF. The CDR3 region has the DNA TGTGCCAGCAGCACCCCGGGACTAGCGGGAGAAAGTGCCTACAATGAGCAGTTCTTC.